The 28 T cell receptor beta chains listed next were all sequenced from one sample in a study of technical replicates of blood from a few donors. Profiled with immunoSEQ multiplex PCR; TCRdb holds only in-frame clones, not every one. The data contain over 65,000 clones, approximately 97% of them seen just once; the ten biggest clones take up 0.21%. Sequenced: T cells isolated from PBMCs. Receptors were obtained from a human donor in good health.

This chain uses TRBV6-1 with TRBJ1-3, with a weak D call TRBD1 (5 bases). CDR1 and CDR2 (germline): MNHNS, SASEGT. V was pared by 7 bases and J by 0 bases, with 10 bases between. The CDR3 covers 14 residues. DNA of the CDR3: TGTGCCAGCAACGACAGAAACTCTGGAAACACCATATATTTT. Protein sequence: CASNDRNSGNTIYF.

The CDR3 reads CAIQYRGFADTQYF. In DNA form, the CDR3 reads TGTGCCATACAATACAGGGGTTTCGCAGATACGCAGTATTTT. The V call is TRBV7-9, the J call TRBJ2-3; 7 bases agree with TRBD1. V shed 10 bases, J shed 4 bases, and the junction held 11 bases outside the gene matches. Germline-derived CDR1 and CDR2 are SEHNR and FQNEAQ (reference sequence). The CDR3 covers 14 residues. Based on the CDR3 plus reference TRBV7-9 and TRBJ2-3, the full variable domain is DTGVSQNPRHKITKRGQNVTFRCDPISEHNRLYWYRQTLGQGPEFLTYFQNEAQLEKSRLLSDRFSAERPKGSFSTLEIQRTEQGDSAMYLCAIQYRGFADTQYFGPGTRLTVL.

The V call is TRBV5-1, the J call TRBJ2-1; the match to TRBD2 covers 7 bases. This CDR3 has 16 residues. CDR1 and CDR2 from the germline V gene are SGHRS and YFSETQ. The junction had 10 bases not matched to a gene; V was cut back by 2 bases and J by 5 bases. The CDR3 DNA reads TGCGCCAGCAGCTTTGCCGCAGCGGGACTTAACAATGAGCAGTTCTTC. This codes for CASSFAAAGLNNEQFF. Full variable domain (remainder filled in from reference TRBV5-1 and TRBJ2-1): KAGVTQTPRYLIKTRGQQVTLSCSPISGHRSVSWYQQTPGQGLQFLFEYFSETQRNKGNFPGRFSGRQFSNSRSEMNVSTLELGDSALYLCASSFAAAGLNNEQFFGPGTRLTVL.

V is TRBV29-1 and J is TRBJ1-2; D is uncertain. The germline CDR1 and CDR2 sequences are SQVTM and ANQGSEA. V lost 4 bases, J lost 4 bases, and 16 bases lay in between. The CDR3 is made up of 14 amino acids. CDR3 amino acids: CSVVGSSSGYGYTF. CDR3 DNA sequence: TGCAGCGTTGTGGGTTCTTCAAGCGGCTATGGCTACACCTTC.

The chain carries TRBV28 and TRBJ1-4; no clear D gene. V lost 3 bases, J lost 6 bases, and 11 bases lay in between. Per germline, CDR1 MDHEN and CDR2 SYDVKM. CDR3 length equals 14 residues. CDR3 amino acids: CASSFWTGDEKLFF. In nucleotides, the CDR3 is TGTGCCAGCAGTTTTTGGACTGGCGATGAAAAACTGTTTTTT.

CDR3 residues: CASSLQLLNTEAFF. CDR3 DNA: TGTGCCAGCAGTCTACAGTTATTGAACACTGAAGCTTTCTTT. The chain combines TRBV6-5 with TRBJ1-1, with unresolved D. Trimming removed 5 bases at V and 0 bases at J, with 10 bases between. Germline V lookup: CDR1 MNHEY, CDR2 SVGAGI. This CDR3 spans 14 amino acids.

This clone appeared once. The J gene is TRBJ1-2, the V gene TRBV19; D is unclear. The CDR3 has 9 residues. Germline V gene sequence: CDR1 LNHDA, CDR2 SQIVND (reference sequence). The CDR3 here is CEDSGGYTF. The CDR3 region has the DNA TGTGAGGACTCCGGTGGCTACACCTTC. Using reference TRBV19 and TRBJ1-2 for the parts outside the CDR3, the full variable domain is DGGITQSPKYLFRKEGQNVTLSCEQNLNHDAMYWYRQDPGQGLRLIYYSQIVNDFQKGDIAEGYSVSREKKESFPLTVTSAQKNPTAFYLCEDSGGYTFGSGTRLTVV.

The rearrangement uses TRBV28 and TRBJ2-1; 10 bases align to TRBD2. V was pared by 2 bases and J by 2 bases, with 6 bases of the junction left unmatched. Germline CDR1 MDHEN, CDR2 SYDVKM. The CDR3 has 17 amino acids. For the CDR3, the DNA is TGTGCCAGCAGTTTACCTCAAGCGGGAGGGGCCTACAATGAGCAGTTCTTC. Translated, it gives CASSLPQAGGAYNEQFF.

V is TRBV11-3 and J is TRBJ2-3; no clear D. Germline V CDR1 and CDR2: SGHNT, YENEEA. The CDR3 consists of 14 residues. V was pared by 5 bases and J by 4 bases, with 13 bases between. CDR3 bases: TGTGCCAGCAGCCCACACCTAGGCGCAGATACGCAGTATTTT. Translated, it gives CASSPHLGADTQYF.

The chain carries TRBV21-1 and TRBJ2-7; no check of the table's D call, TRBD2, against the DNA was made. TRBV21-1 is classified as a pseudogene. The length of the CDR3 is 14 residues. The CDR3, as DNA: TGTGCCATGCTGCGATGGGGGGGGTCGAGGGAGCAGTACTTC. Its translation: CAMLRWGGSREQYF.

V is TRBV6-1 and J is TRBJ1-2; 8 bases fit TRBD1. The ends lost 2 bases at V and 1 base at J; junction bases unmatched: 6. This CDR3 region has 16 residues. Germline V gives CDR1 MNHNS, CDR2 SASEGT. The CDR3 sequence is CASSESRQGSNYGYTF. The CDR3 coding sequence is TGTGCCAGCAGTGAATCCCGACAGGGGAGTAACTATGGCTACACCTTC.

V and J are TRBV5-1 and TRBJ2-7; D gene unclear. V was shortened by 4 bases and J by 0 bases, with 14 bases between the two germline ends. This CDR3 is 15 amino acids long. From germline, CDR1 is SGHRS and CDR2 YFSETQ. The CDR3 loop reads CASSPLSTSSYEQYF. CDR3 DNA: TGCGCCAGCAGCCCTCTGAGCACGAGCTCCTACGAGCAGTACTTC. Looking up the rest from reference TRBV5-1 and TRBJ2-7 gives the full variable domain: KAGVTQTPRYLIKTRGQQVTLSCSPISGHRSVSWYQQTPGQGLQFLFEYFSETQRNKGNFPGRFSGRQFSNSRSEMNVSTLELGDSALYLCASSPLSTSSYEQYFGPGTRLTVT.

This chain connects TRBV2 to TRBJ1-1; 7 bases are a match to TRBD1. The CDR3 covers 15 residues. Trimming took 5 bases from V and 7 from J; bases not matched to a gene: 13. Germline values: CDR1 SNHLY, CDR2 FYNNEI. The CDR3: CASSRGQFSKSEAFF. The CDR3, as DNA: TGTGCCAGCAGTAGGGGACAGTTCTCCAAAAGTGAAGCTTTCTTT.

This clone was seen a single time. The chain recombines TRBV5-4 with TRBJ2-7, with D maybe TRBD2 (6 bases). V was trimmed by 2 bases and J by 0 bases, leaving 9 bases between them. In germline, CDR1 is SGHNT, CDR2 YYREEE (reference sequence). This CDR3 is built from 14 residues. CDR3 sequence reads: CASSFSGSSYEQYF. The CDR3, as DNA: TGTGCCAGCAGCTTTAGCGGTAGCTCCTACGAGCAGTACTTC. Drawing the rest from reference TRBV5-4 and TRBJ2-7, the complete variable domain is ETGVTQSPTHLIKTRGQQVTLRCSSQSGHNTVSWYQQALGQGPQFIFQYYREEENGRGNFPPRFSGLQFPNYSSELNVNALELDDSALYLCASSFSGSSYEQYFGPGTRLTVT.

This rearrangement joins TRBV13 to TRBJ1-4, with TRBD1 matching 8 bases. With 5 bases clipped from V and 3 bases from J, the junction kept 5 bases outside the gene matches. Germline V gene data show CDR1 as PRHDT and CDR2 as FYEKMQ (reference sequence). CDR3 length equals 15 residues. The CDR3 nucleotides are TGTGCCAGCAGCGCAGGGGGCTCGTCTAATGAAAAACTGTTTTTT. Its protein is CASSAGGSSNEKLFF.

The V call is TRBV6-5, the J call TRBJ2-7, with a tentative D call TRBD1 (6 bases). V was cut by 2 bases and J by 2 bases, with 10 bases left in between. This CDR3 contains 14 residues. Germline V gene data show CDR1 as MNHEY and CDR2 as SVGAGI. Here the CDR3 reads CASSYTDSTYEQYF. The CDR3 nucleotides are TGTGCCAGCAGTTACACGGACAGTACCTACGAGCAGTACTTC.

The V call is TRBV28, the J call TRBJ2-1; the match to TRBD2 covers 8 bases. Germline CDR1 is MDHEN and CDR2 is SYDVKM. The ends lost 8 bases at V and 3 bases at J; junction bases unmatched: 6. The CDR3 consists of 14 residues. CDR3 sequence: CASRAGGGYNEQFF. The CDR3 DNA is TGTGCCAGCCGCGCGGGAGGAGGCTACAATGAGCAGTTCTTC.

V is TRBV4-1 and J is TRBJ2-3; 7 positions match TRBD1. CDR1 is MGHRA, CDR2 YSYEKL, per germline. After removal of 0 bases from V and 6 bases from J, the junction contained 15 bases not matched to a gene. CDR3 size: 18 residues. CDR3 DNA: TGCGCCAGCAGCCAAGATCTAGCAGGGGGTTTTCTCGGGGATACGCAGTATTTT. Protein sequence: CASSQDLAGGFLGDTQYF.

The chain combines TRBV27 with TRBJ2-3, with no clear D. V dropped 1 base and J dropped 1 base, with 3 bases sitting between them. The CDR3 extends over 13 amino acids. Germline V gives CDR1 MNHEY, CDR2 SMNVEV (reference sequence). CDR3 amino acids: CASSLLGTDTQYF. The DNA for the CDR3 is TGTGCCAGCAGTTTATTAGGCACAGATACGCAGTATTTT.

The rearrangement joins TRBV5-1 to TRBJ2-1; 11 bases agree with TRBD2. With 1 base clipped from V and 7 bases from J, the junction kept 4 bases outside the gene matches. Germline assignment: CDR1 SGHRS and CDR2 YFSETQ. The CDR3 spans 15 residues. The CDR3 loop is CASSLTSGRGNEQFF. DNA of the CDR3: TGCGCCAGCAGCTTGACTAGCGGGAGAGGGAATGAGCAGTTCTTC.

The CDR3 protein is CAWSPSGGAGEKLFF. The DNA of the CDR3 is TGTGCCTGGAGTCCTTCAGGGGGCGCAGGCGAAAAACTGTTTTTT. V is TRBV30 and J is TRBJ1-4; TRBD1 aligns across 8 bases. After removal of 2 bases from V and 8 bases from J, the junction contained 10 bases not matched to a gene. Per germline, CDR1 GTSNPN and CDR2 SVGIG (reference sequence). The CDR3 sequence is 15 residues long.

The chain recombines TRBV30 with TRBJ2-5, with 8 bases that match TRBD1. The germline gives CDR1 GTSNPN, CDR2 SVGIG (reference sequence). Trimming removed 1 base from V and 5 bases from J; junction bases left unmatched: 15. The length of the CDR3 is 17 residues. The DNA for the CDR3 is TGTGCCTGGAGTGACTTGAGGCACAGAACAGGGGGGGAGACCCAGTACTTC. It yields the protein CAWSDLRHRTGGETQYF.

The CDR3 here is CASSRLAGGPINEQFF. The CDR3 DNA follows: TGTGCCAGCAGCCGCCTAGCGGGAGGGCCCATCAATGAGCAGTTCTTC. This rearrangement joins TRBV7-9 to TRBJ2-1; 12 bases fit TRBD2. This CDR3 region has 16 residues. Trimming removed 5 bases from V and 6 bases from J; junction bases left unmatched: 8. Germline assignment: CDR1 SEHNR and CDR2 FQNEAQ (reference sequence).

In nucleotides, the CDR3 is TGTGCCATCAGTGAGTCGGGACTAGCGGCCACCGGGGAGCTGTTTTTT. Its protein is CAISESGLAATGELFF. The rearrangement joins TRBV10-3 to TRBJ2-2; 11 nucleotides line up with TRBD2. The CDR3 length is 16 residues. In germline, CDR1 is ENHRY, CDR2 SYGVKD. The junction had 1 base not matched to a gene; V was cut back by 0 bases and J by 4 bases.

In its sample, this clone was seen once. The chain has TRBV27 and TRBJ2-2; 9 bases line up with TRBD2. The CDR3 has 14 residues. CDR1 and CDR2 (germline): MNHEY, SMNVEV (reference sequence). V shed 4 bases and J 9 bases; nucleotides not matched to a gene: 6. CDR3 nucleotide sequence: TGTGCCAGCAGTTCGGCGGGGGGGCGGCGGGAGCTGTTTTTT. This gives the protein CASSSAGGRRELFF.

The chain combines TRBV10-3 with TRBJ2-1; 9 bases fit TRBD1. The CDR3 consists of 18 residues. Trimming took 3 bases from V and 6 from J; bases not matched to a gene: 15. CDR1 is ENHRY, CDR2 SYGVKD, per germline. CDR3 region: CAISDPALPGQGINEQFF. The CDR3 region has the DNA TGTGCCATCAGTGACCCTGCGCTTCCGGGACAGGGAATCAATGAGCAGTTCTTC.

CDR3 sequence reads: CASSPDRGQGYGYTF. CDR3 nucleotide sequence: TGTGCCAGCAGTCCCGACAGGGGGCAAGGCTATGGCTACACCTTC. The V gene is TRBV28, the J gene TRBJ1-2, with 10 bases aligning to TRBD1. In germline, CDR1 is MDHEN, CDR2 SYDVKM. V shed 5 bases and J 4 bases; nucleotides not matched to a gene: 7. CDR3 length: 15 amino acids.

The chain links TRBV4-2 to TRBJ2-1, with TRBD2 matching over 14 bases. Germline loops: CDR1 LGHNA, CDR2 YNFKEQ. The CDR3 has 19 residues. V lost 7 bases and J lost 4; bases outside the gene matches: 15. This CDR3 reads CASTRYLPGLAGVYNEQFF. The CDR3 DNA reads as TGTGCCAGCACGCGATACTTGCCGGGACTAGCGGGAGTTTACAATGAGCAGTTCTTC.